The sequence of this TCR beta chain was determined in a study of blood T cell repertoires in COVID-19. Clones were read by immunoSEQ multiplex PCR, and TCRdb kept only the in-frame ones, dropping some. Of roughly 250,000 clones in the sample, around 87% were seen once. Germline V CDR1 and CDR2: MNHEY, SVGAGI. CDR3 length: 15 amino acids. The V and J ends lost 1 base and 7 bases respectively, with 11 bases between them. Categorization into cohorts depended on clinical history that participants reported. This chain connects TRBV6-5 to TRBJ1-6; D ambiguous. Input material: PBMCs or T cells enriched from blood (not recorded which). This TCR derives from a woman aged 18-29 years who had recovered from COVID-19. CDR3 bases: TGTGCCAGCAGTTACTTTCCAGGCTCCAATTCACCCCTCCACTTT. Amino acid sequence: CASSYFPGSNSPLHF.